The subject of this entry is one TCR beta chain. This record comes from a study of shared clonotypes between healthy human individuals. From germline, CDR1 is MDHEN and CDR2 SYDVKM. The CDR3 length is 18 residues. V shed 6 bases, J shed 7 bases, and the junction held 20 bases outside the gene matches. Cells designated naive CD8 were CD45RO-negative and were positively selected for CCR7, with terminally differentiated effector memory CD45RA+ cells excluded. This table comes from immunoSEQ multiplex PCR, and its TCRdb copy is limited to in-frame clones, with some not included. The sample has roughly 2,000,000 clones; around 93% are singletons.

This receptor was taken from a man aged 18 to 30 in good health. Some clones in this sample may be carry-over from other donors' samples. Sample: naive CD8+ T cells from PBMCs. This sequence joins TRBV28 and TRBJ2-5; TRBD2 aligns across 10 bases. The CDR3 nucleotides are TGTGCCAGCAGAAGCCTCTCACGGACTAGCGGCAGGGGGGGGACCCAGTACTTC. Translating it yields CASRSLSRTSGRGGTQYF.